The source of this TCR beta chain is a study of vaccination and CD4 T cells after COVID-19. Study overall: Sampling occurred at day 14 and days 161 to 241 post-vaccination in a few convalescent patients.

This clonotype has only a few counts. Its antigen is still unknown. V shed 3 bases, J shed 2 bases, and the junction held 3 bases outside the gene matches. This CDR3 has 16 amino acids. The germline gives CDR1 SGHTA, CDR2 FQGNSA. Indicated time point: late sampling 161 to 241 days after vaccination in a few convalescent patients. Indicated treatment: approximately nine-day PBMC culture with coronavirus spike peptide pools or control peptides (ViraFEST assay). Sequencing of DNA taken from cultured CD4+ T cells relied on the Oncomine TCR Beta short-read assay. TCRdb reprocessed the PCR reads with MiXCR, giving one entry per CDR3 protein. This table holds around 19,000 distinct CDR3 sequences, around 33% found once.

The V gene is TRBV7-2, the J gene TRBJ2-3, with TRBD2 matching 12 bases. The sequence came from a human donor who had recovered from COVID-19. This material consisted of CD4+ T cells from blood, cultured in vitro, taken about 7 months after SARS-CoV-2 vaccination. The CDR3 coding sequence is TGTGCCAGCAGCTTCAGGACTAGCGGGAACACAGATACGCAGTATTTT. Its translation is CASSFRTSGNTDTQYF.